In this sample, the clone carrying this T cell receptor beta chain turned up a few times. What it binds is not known. A second about 6 to 12 cycle PCR used barcoded and J-beta primers. All samples yielded 3 million or more CDR3-containing paired-end reads. TCRdb ran MiXCR on the 5' RACE reads and lists one entry per CDR3 protein. The sample holds 1 million to 1.2 million distinct CDR3 sequences, 35% to 40% seen once. This record belongs to a study of blood T cells in healthy people across ages. Study summary: Per two T cells, template switching captured roughly one barcoded beta molecule. The study, taken as a whole, reports: Per-million-T-cell TCR beta diversity fell roughly linearly with age.

This CDR3 has 17 residues. V dropped 0 bases and J dropped 7 bases, with 19 bases sitting between them. Germline CDR1 DFQATT, CDR2 SNEGSKA (reference sequence). The clonotype comes from a young man in good health. The specimen was blood. This chain joins TRBV20-1 and TRBJ1-6; the D is unclear. The CDR3 DNA reads as TGCAGTGCTAGAGAGTGGCGCAAGAATAGCGGGAATTCACCCCTCCACTTT. This gives the protein CSAREWRKNSGNSPLHF.